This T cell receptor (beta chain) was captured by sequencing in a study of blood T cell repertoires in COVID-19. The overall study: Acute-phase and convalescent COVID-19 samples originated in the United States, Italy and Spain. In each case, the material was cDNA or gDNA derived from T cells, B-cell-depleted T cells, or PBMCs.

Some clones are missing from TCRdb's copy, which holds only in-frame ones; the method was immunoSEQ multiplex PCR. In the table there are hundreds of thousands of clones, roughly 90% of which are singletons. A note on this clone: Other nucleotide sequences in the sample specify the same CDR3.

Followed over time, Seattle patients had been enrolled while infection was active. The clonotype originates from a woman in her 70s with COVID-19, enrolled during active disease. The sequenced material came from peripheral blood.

Written as DNA, the CDR3 is TGTGCCAGCAGTCTTCGTAACTATGGCTACACCTTC. It codes for CASSLRNYGYTF. J is TRBJ1-2 and V is TRBV28; D unresolved. Germline V gene data show CDR1 as MDHEN and CDR2 as SYDVKM. With 5 bases removed from V and 1 base from J, the gap between germline ends came to 5 bases. This CDR3 spans 12 amino acids.